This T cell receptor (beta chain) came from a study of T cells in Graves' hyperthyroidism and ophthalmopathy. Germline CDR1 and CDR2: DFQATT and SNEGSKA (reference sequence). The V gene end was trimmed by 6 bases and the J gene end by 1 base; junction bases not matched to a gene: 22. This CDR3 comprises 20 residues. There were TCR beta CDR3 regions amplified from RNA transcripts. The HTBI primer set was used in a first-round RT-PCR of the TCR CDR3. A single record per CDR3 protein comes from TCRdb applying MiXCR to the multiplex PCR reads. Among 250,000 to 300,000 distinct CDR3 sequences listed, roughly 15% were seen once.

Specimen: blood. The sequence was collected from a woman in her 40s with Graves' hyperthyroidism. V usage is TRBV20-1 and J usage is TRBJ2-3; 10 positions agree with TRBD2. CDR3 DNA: TGCAGTGCCCTACCGGCACTAGGTGAGCGGGAGGGAGCCGGCACAGATACGCAGTATTTT. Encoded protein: CSALPALGEREGAGTDTQYF.